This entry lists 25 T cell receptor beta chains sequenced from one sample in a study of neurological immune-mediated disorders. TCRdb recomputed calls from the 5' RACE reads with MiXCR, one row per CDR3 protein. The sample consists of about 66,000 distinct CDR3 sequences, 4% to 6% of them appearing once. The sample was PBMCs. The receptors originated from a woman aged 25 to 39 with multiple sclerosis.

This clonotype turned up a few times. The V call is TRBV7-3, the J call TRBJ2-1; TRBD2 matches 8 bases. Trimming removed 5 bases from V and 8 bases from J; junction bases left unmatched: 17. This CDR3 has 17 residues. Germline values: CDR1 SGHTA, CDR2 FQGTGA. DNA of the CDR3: TGTGCCAGCAGCCCATCCGGGGGAGCGGGGGCTGCCCATGAGCAGTTCTTC. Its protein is CASSPSGGAGAAHEQFF.

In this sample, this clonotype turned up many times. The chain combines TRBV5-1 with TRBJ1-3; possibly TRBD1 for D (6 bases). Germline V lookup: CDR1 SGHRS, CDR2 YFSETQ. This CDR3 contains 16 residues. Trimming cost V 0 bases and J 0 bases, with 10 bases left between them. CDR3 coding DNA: TGCGCCAGCAGCTTGGAGGGGACATCCTCTGGAAACACCATATATTTT. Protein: CASSLEGTSSGNTIYF.

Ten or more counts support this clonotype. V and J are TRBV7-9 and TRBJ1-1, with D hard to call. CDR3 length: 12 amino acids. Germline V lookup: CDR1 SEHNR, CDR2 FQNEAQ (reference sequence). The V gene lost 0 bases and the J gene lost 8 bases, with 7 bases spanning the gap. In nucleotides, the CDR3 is TGTGCCAGCAGCTTAGCCCGGGCCGAAGCTTTCTTT. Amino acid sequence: CASSLARAEAFF.

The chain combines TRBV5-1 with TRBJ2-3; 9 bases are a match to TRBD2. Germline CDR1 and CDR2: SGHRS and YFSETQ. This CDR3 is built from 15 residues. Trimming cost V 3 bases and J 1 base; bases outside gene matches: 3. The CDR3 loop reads CASSSSSGGTDTQYF. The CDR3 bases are TGCGCCAGCAGCTCCTCTAGCGGGGGCACAGATACGCAGTATTTT.

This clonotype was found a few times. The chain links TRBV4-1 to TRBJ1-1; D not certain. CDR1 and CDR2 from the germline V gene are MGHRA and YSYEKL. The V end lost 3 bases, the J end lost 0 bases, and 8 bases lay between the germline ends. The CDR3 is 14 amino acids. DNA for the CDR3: TGCGCCAGCAGCCAGGATTCAATGAACACTGAAGCTTTCTTT. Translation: CASSQDSMNTEAFF.

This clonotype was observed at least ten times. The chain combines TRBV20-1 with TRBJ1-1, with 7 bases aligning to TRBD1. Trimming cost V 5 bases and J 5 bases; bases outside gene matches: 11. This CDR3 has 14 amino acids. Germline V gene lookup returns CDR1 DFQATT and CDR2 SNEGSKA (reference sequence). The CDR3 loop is CSAQYQGDWTEAFF. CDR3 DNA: TGCAGTGCTCAATACCAGGGGGATTGGACTGAAGCTTTCTTT.

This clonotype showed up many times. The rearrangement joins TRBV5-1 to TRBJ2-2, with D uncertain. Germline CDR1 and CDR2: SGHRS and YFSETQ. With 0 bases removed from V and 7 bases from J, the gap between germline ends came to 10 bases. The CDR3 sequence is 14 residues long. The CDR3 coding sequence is TGCGCCAGCAGCTTGGATAGGGAAAACGGGGAGCTGTTTTTT. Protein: CASSLDRENGELFF. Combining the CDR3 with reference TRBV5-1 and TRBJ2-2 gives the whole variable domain KAGVTQTPRYLIKTRGQQVTLSCSPISGHRSVSWYQQTPGQGLQFLFEYFSETQRNKGNFPGRFSGRQFSNSRSEMNVSTLELGDSALYLCASSLDRENGELFFGEGSRLTVL.

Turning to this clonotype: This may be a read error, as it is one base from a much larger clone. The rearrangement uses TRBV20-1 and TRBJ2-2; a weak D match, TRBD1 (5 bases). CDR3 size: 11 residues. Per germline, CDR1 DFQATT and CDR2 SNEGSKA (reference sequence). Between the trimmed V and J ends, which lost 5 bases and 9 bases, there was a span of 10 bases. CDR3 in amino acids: CSAYKGRELFF. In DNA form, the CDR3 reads TGCAGTGCTTATAAGGGGCGGGAGCTGTTTTTT.

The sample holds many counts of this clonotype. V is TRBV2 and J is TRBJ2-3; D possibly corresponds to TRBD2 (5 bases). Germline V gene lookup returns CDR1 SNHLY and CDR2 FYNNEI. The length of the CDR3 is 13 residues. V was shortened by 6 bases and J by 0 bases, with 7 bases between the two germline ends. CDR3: CASREGSTDTQYF. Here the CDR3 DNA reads TGTGCCAGCAGAGAGGGAAGCACAGATACGCAGTATTTT.

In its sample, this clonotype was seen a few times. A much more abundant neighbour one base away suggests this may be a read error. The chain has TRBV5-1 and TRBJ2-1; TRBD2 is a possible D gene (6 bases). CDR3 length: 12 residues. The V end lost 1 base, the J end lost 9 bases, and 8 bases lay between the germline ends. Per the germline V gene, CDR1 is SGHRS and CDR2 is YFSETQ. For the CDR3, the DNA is TGCGCCAGCAGCTTGATGGGGGGTGAGCAGTTCTTC. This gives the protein CASSLMGGEQFF.

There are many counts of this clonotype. CDR3 in DNA: TGTGCCAGCAGCCTCGCCGGAGGGCGGGAACAAAATGAGCAGTTCTTC. Protein product: CASSLAGGREQNEQFF. The chain is built from TRBV5-6 and TRBJ2-1, with D maybe TRBD2 (6 bases). CDR3 length equals 16 residues. Germline values: CDR1 SGHDT, CDR2 YYEEEE. The V and J ends lost 4 bases and 7 bases respectively, with 21 bases between them. The variable domain in full, completed from reference TRBV5-6 and TRBJ2-1, reads DAGVTQSPTHLIKTRGQQVTLRCSPKSGHDTVSWYQQALGQGPQFIFQYYEEEERQRGNFPDRFSGHQFPNYSSELNVNALLLGDSALYLCASSLAGGREQNEQFFGPGTRLTVL.

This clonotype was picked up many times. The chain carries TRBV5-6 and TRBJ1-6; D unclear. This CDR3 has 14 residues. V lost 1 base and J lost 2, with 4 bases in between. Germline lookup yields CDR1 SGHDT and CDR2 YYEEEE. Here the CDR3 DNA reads TGTGCCAGCAGCTTGTCCACCTATAATTCACCCCTCCACTTT. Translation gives CASSLSTYNSPLHF.

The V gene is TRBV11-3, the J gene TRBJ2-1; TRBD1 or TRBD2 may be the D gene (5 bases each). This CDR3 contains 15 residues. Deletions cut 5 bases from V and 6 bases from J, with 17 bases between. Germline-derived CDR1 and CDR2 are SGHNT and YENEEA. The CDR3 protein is CASSHTGAVFNEQFF. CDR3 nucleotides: TGTGCCAGCAGCCACACCGGGGCAGTGTTCAATGAGCAGTTCTTC.

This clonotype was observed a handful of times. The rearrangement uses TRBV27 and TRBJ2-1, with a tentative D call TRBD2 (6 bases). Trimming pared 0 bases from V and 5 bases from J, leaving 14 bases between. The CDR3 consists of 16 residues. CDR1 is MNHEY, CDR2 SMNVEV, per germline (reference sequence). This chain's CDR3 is CASSLSLASANNEQFF. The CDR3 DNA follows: TGTGCCAGCAGTTTATCTCTGGCTAGCGCCAACAATGAGCAGTTCTTC.

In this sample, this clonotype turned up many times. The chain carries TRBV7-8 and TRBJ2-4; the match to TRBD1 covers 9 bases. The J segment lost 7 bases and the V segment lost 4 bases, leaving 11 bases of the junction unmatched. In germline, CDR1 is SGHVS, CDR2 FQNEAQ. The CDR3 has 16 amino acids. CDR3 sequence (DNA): TGTGCCAGCAGCTCGGCACAACAGGGGGCCCGGAACATTCAGTACTTC. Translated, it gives CASSSAQQGARNIQYF.

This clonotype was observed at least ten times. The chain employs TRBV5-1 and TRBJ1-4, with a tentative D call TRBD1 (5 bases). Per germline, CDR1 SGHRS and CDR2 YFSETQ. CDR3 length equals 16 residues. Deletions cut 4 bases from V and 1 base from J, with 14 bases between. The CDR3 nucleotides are TGCGCCAGCAGCGCTCAGGGAGGACAAACTAATGAAAAACTGTTTTTT. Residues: CASSAQGGQTNEKLFF.

The CDR3 spells CASSIPESSIEAFF. DNA for the CDR3: TGTGCCAGTAGTATCCCGGAAAGCTCGATTGAAGCTTTCTTT. The V and J genes are TRBV19 and TRBJ1-1; no clear D gene. The CDR3 contains 14 residues. Trimming left V 3 bases short and J 7 bases short, with 15 bases between. Germline V gene data show CDR1 as LNHDA and CDR2 as SQIVND (reference sequence).

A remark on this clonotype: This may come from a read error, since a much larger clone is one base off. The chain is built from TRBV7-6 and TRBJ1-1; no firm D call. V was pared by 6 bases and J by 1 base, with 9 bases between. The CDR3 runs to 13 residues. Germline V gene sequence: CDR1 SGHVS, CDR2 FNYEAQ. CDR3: CASRRETNTEAFF. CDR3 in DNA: TGTGCCAGCAGAAGAGAAACGAACACTGAAGCTTTCTTT.

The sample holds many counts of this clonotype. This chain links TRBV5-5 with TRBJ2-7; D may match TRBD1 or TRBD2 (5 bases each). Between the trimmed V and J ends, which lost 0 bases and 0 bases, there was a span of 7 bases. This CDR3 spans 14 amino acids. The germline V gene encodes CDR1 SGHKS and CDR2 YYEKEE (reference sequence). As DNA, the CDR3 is TGTGCCAGCAGCTTGGCTGGGGGCTCCTACGAGCAGTACTTC. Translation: CASSLAGGSYEQYF.

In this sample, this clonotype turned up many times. The DNA of the CDR3 is TGTGCCACCAGCAGACGGCTAGGACGTAGGTCCTACGAGCAGTACTTC. It translates to CATSRRLGRRSYEQYF. The chain is built from TRBV15 and TRBJ2-7; D uncertain. The germline V and J ends were trimmed by 2 bases and 1 base, with 15 bases remaining between them. Looked up from germline, CDR1 is LNHNV and CDR2 is YYDKDF (reference sequence). The CDR3 has 16 amino acids.

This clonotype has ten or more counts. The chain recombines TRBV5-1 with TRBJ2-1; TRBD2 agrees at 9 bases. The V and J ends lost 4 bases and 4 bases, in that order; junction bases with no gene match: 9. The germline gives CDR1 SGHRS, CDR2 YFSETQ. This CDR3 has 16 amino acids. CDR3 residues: CASSPLSSGGYNEQFF. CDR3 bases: TGCGCCAGCAGCCCACTCTCCAGCGGGGGGTACAATGAGCAGTTCTTC.

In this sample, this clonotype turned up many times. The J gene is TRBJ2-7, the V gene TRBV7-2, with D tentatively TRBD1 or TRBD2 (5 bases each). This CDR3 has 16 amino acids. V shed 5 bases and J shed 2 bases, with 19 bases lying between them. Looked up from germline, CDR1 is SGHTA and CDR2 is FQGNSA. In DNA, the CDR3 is TGTGCCAGCAGCCAGGGCCGGGGCCGGGGACCCTACGAGCAGTACTTC. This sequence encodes CASSQGRGRGPYEQYF.

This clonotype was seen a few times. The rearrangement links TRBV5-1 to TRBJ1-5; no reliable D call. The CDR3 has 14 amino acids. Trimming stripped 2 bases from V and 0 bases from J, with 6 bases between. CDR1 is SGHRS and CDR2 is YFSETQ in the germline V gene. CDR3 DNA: TGCGCCAGCAGCTTCATGCCTAGCAATCAGCCCCAGCATTTT. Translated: CASSFMPSNQPQHF.

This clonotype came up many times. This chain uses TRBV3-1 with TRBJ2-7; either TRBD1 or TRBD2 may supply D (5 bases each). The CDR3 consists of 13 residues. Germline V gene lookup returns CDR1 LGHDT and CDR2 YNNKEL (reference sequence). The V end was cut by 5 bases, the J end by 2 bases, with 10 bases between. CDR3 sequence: CASSGGPPYEQYF. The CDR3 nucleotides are TGTGCCAGCAGCGGGGGTCCCCCCTACGAGCAGTACTTC.

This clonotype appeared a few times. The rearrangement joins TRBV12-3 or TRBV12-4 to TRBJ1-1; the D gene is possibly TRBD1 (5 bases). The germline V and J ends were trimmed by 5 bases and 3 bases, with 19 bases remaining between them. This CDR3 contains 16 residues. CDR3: CASSGGPRTPDTEAFF. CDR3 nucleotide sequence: TGTGCCAGCAGTGGGGGACCACGAACACCGGACACTGAAGCTTTCTTT.